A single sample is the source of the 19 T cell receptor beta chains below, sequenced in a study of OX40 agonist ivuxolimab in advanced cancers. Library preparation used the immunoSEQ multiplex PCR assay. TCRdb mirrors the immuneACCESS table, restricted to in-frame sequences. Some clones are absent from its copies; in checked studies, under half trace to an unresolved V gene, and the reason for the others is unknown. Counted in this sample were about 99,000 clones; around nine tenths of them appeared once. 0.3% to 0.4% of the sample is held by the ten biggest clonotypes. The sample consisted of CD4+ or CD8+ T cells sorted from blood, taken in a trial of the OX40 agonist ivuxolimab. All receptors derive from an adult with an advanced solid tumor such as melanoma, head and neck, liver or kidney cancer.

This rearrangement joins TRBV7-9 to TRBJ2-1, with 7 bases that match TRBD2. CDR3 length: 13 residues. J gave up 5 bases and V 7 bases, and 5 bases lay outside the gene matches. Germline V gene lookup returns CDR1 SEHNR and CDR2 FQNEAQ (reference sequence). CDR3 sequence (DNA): TGTGCCAGCACGCTAGCGGCGAACAATGAGCAGTTCTTC. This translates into CASTLAANNEQFF.

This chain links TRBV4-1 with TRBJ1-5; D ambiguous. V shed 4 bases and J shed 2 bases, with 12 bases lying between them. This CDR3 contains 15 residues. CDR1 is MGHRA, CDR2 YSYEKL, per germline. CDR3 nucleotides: TGCGCCAGCAGCCCCGGTAGGGTAGGCAATCAGCCCCAGCATTTT. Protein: CASSPGRVGNQPQHF.

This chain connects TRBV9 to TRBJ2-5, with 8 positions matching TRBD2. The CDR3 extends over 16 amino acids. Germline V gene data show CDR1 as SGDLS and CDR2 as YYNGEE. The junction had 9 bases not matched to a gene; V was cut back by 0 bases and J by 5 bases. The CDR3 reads CASSVATGGRLETQYF. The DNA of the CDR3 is TGTGCCAGCAGCGTAGCTACGGGGGGGCGGTTGGAGACCCAGTACTTC.

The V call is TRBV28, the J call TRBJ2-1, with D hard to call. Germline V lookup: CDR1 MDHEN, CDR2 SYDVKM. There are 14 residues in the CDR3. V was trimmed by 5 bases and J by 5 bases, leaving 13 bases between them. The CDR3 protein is CASSDTGPHNEQFF. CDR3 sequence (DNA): TGTGCCAGCAGTGACACCGGGCCACACAATGAGCAGTTCTTC.

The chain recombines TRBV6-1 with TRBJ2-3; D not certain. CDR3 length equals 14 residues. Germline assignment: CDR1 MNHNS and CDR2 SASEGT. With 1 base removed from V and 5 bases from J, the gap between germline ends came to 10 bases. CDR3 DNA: TGTGCCAGCAGTGAAGTCAGGACGGGAGATACGCAGTATTTT. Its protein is CASSEVRTGDTQYF.

Here the CDR3 reads CASSFSTYEQYF. The DNA of the CDR3 is TGTGCCAGCAGCTTCTCTACCTACGAGCAGTACTTC. This chain uses TRBV7-9 with TRBJ2-5; D gene ambiguous. Judging by the DNA end, TRBJ2-7 fits better; the J call may be wrong. CDR1 is SEHNR and CDR2 is FQNEAQ in the germline V gene (reference sequence). This CDR3 has 12 residues.

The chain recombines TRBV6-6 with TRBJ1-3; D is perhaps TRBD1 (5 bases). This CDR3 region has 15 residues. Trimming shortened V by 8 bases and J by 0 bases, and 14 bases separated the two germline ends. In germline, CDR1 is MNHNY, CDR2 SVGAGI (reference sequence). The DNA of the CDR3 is TGTGCCAGCTATGAAACAGGATACTCTGGAAACACCATATATTTT. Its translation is CASYETGYSGNTIYF.

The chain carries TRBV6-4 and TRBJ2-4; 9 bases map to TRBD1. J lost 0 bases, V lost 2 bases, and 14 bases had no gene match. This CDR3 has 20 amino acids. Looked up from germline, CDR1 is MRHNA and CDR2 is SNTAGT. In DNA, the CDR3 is TGTGCCAGCAGTGACCCTGGAGGGACAGGGTGTTATTTAGCCAAAAACATTCAGTACTTC. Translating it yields CASSDPGGTGCYLAKNIQYF.

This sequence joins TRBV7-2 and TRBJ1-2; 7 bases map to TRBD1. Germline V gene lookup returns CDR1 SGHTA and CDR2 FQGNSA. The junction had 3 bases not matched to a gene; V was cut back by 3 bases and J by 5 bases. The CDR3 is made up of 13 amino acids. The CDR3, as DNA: TGTGCCAGCAGCTTTGACAGGGCTTATGGCTACACCTTC. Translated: CASSFDRAYGYTF.

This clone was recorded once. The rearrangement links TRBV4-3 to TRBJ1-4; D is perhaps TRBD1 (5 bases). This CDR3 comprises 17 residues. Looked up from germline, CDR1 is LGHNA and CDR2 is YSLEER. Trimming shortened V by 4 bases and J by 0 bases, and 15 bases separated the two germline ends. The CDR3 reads CASSLDPGRATNEKLFF. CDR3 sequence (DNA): TGCGCCAGCAGCCTAGACCCGGGGCGTGCAACTAATGAAAAACTGTTTTTT.

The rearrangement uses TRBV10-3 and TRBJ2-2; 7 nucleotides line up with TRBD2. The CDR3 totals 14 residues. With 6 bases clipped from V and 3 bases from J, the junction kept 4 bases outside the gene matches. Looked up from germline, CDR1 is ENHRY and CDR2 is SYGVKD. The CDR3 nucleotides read TGTGCCATCAGCGGACTAGAAGACACCGGGGAGCTGTTTTTT. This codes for CAISGLEDTGELFF.

The CDR3 loop is CATSRESRNEQYF. In DNA, the CDR3 is TGTGCCACCAGCAGAGAATCACGGAACGAGCAGTACTTC. The chain has TRBV15 and TRBJ2-7; no firm D call. This CDR3 region has 13 residues. Germline assignment: CDR1 LNHNV and CDR2 YYDKDF (reference sequence). With 0 bases removed from V and 5 bases from J, the gap between germline ends came to 8 bases.

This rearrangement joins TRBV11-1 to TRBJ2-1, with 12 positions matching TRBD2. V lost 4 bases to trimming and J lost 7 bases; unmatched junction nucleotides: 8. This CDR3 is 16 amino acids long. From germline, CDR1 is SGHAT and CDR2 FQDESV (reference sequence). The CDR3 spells CASSSPLAGGKNEQFF. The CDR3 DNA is TGTGCCAGCAGCTCACCACTAGCGGGGGGAAAGAATGAGCAGTTCTTC. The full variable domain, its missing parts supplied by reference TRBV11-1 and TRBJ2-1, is EAEVAQSPRYKITEKSQAVAFWCDPISGHATLYWYRQILGQGPELLVQFQDESVVDDSQLPKDRFSAERLKGVDSTLKIQPAELGDSAMYLCASSSPLAGGKNEQFFGPGTRLTVL.

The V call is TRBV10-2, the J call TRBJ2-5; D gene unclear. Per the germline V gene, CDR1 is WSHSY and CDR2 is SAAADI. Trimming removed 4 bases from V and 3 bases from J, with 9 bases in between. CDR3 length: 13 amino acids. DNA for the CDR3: TGCGCCAGCAGTGTAGGGCAGGAAGAGACCCAGTACTTC. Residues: CASSVGQEETQYF.

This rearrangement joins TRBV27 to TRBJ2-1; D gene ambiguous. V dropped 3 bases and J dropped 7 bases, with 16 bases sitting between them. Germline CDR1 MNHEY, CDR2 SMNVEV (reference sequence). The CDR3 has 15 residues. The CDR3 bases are TGTGCCAGCAGTTTTAGACGAGGCTTAGGTAATGAGCAGTTCTTC. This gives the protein CASSFRRGLGNEQFF.

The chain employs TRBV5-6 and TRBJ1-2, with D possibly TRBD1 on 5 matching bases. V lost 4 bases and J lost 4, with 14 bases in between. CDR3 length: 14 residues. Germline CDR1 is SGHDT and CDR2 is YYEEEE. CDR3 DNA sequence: TGTGCCAGCAGCGTGGGACTCGGAGGCTATGGCTACACCTTC. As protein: CASSVGLGGYGYTF.

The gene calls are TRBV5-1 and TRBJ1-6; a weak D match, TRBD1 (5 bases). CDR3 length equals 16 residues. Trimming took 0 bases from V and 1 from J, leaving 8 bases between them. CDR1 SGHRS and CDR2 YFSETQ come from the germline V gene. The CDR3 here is CASSLDGASYNSPLHF. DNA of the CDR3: TGCGCCAGCAGCTTGGATGGGGCTTCCTATAATTCACCCCTCCACTTT.

CDR3 region: CASSTTRNSNEQYF. In DNA, the CDR3 is TGTGCCAGTAGTACCACTAGAAATTCCAACGAGCAGTACTTC. The rearrangement links TRBV19 to TRBJ2-7; TRBD2 is a possible D gene (5 bases). Deletions cut 4 bases from V and 5 bases from J, with 15 bases between. Per the germline V gene, CDR1 is LNHDA and CDR2 is SQIVND (reference sequence). The CDR3 consists of 14 residues.

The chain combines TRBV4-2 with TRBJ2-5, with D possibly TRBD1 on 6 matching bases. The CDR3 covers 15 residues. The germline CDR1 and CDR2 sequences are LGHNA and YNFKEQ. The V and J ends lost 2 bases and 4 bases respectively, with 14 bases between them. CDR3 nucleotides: TGTGCCAGCAGCCAAAGTGGGACACCGAGAGAGACCCAGTACTTC. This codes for CASSQSGTPRETQYF.